Listed here is a single TCR beta chain. Antigen specificity is unknown. The data are from a study of CD8 T cells in ankylosing spondylitis. Study-wide findings and caveats: Researchers report that disease-linked clones proved CD8+ and relatively rare in peripheral blood. One TCR beta motif, made up of 7 or 8 highly homologous variants, appeared characteristic of ankylosing spondylitis blood.

Unmatched junction bases numbered 7, after V lost 5 bases and J lost 1 base. CDR1 and CDR2 (germline): MNHEY, SMNVEV (reference sequence). The CDR3 spans 16 residues. Making the TCR beta libraries involved quantitative 5'-RACE with molecular barcodes. TCRdb called the 5' RACE reads again in MiXCR, with one record for every CDR3 protein. The sample includes 250,000 to 400,000 distinct CDR3 sequences, around a tenth of them seen just once. The chain joins TRBV27 to TRBJ1-5, with 8 bases identical to TRBD1. This clonotype was obtained from a female donor with ankylosing spondylitis or in good health (not recorded which). Input material: blood, either unsorted or a sorted T cell fraction (not recorded which). The CDR3 here is CASSPDRGGSNQPQHF. DNA of the CDR3: TGTGCCAGCAGTCCCGACAGGGGCGGGAGCAATCAGCCCCAGCATTTT.